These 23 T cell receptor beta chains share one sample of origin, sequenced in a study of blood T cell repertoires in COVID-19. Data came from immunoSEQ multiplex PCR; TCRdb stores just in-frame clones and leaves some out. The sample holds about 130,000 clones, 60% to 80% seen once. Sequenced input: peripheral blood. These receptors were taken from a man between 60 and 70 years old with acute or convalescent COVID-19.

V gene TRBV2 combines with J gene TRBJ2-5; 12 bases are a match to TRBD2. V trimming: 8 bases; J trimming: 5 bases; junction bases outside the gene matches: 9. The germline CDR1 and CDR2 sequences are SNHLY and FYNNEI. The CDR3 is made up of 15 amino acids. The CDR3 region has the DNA TGTGCCAGCCGGAAACTAGCGGGAGGTGGGGAGACCCAGTACTTC. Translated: CASRKLAGGGETQYF. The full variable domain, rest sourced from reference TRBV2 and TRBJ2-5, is EPEVTQTPSHQVTQMGQEVILRCVPISNHLYFYWYRQILGQKVEFLVSFYNNEISEKSEIFDDQFSVERPDGSNFTLKIRSTKLEDSAMYFCASRKLAGGGETQYFGPGTRLLVL.

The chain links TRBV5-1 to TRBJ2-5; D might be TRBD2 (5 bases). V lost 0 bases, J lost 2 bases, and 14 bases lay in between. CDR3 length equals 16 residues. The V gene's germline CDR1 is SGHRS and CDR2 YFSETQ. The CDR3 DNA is TGCGCCAGCAGCTTGGATCCGGGCAGGAGGCAAGAGACCCAGTACTTC. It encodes CASSLDPGRRQETQYF. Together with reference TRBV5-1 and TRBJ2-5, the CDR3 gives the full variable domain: KAGVTQTPRYLIKTRGQQVTLSCSPISGHRSVSWYQQTPGQGLQFLFEYFSETQRNKGNFPGRFSGRQFSNSRSEMNVSTLELGDSALYLCASSLDPGRRQETQYFGPGTRLLVL.

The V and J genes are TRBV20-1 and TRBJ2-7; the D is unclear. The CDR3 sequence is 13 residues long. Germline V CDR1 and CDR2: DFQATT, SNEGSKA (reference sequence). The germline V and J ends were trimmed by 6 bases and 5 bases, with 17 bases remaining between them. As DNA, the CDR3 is TGCAGTGCCAGTCTCTTGGGCGTCCACGAGCAGTACTTC. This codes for CSASLLGVHEQYF.

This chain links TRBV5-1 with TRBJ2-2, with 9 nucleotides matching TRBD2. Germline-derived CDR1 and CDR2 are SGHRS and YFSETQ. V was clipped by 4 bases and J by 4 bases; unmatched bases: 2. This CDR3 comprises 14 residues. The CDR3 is CASSPTSGTGELFF. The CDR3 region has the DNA TGCGCCAGCAGCCCGACTAGCGGCACCGGGGAGCTGTTTTTT.

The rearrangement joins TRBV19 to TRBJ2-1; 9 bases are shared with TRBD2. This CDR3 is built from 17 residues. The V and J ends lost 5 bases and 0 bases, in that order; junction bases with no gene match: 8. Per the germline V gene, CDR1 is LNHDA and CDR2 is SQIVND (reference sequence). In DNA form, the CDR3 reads TGTGCCAGTAGTTTCCCGACTAGCGGAAGCTCCTACAATGAGCAGTTCTTC. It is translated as CASSFPTSGSSYNEQFF. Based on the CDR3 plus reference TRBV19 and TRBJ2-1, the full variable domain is DGGITQSPKYLFRKEGQNVTLSCEQNLNHDAMYWYRQDPGQGLRLIYYSQIVNDFQKGDIAEGYSVSREKKESFPLTVTSAQKNPTAFYLCASSFPTSGSSYNEQFFGPGTRLTVL.

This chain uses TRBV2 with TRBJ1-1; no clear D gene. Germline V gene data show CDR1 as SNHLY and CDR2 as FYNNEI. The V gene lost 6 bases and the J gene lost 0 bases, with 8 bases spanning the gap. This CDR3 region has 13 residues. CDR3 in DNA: TGTGCCAGCAGAGAACAGATGAACACTGAAGCTTTCTTT. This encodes CASREQMNTEAFF.

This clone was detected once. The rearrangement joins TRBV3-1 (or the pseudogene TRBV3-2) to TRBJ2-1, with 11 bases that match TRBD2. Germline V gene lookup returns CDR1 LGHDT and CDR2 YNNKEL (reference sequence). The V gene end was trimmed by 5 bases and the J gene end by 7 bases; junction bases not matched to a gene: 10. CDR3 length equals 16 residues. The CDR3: CASSLVAGGPTNEQFF. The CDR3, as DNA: TGTGCCAGCAGCTTAGTAGCGGGAGGGCCGACGAATGAGCAGTTCTTC.

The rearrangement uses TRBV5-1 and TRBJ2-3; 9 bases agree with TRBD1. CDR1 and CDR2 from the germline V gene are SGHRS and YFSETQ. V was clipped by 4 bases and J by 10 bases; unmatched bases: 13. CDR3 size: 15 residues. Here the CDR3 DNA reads TGCGCCAGCAGCCCATCCGGGACAGGGCGCCAGGCGCAGTATTTT. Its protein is CASSPSGTGRQAQYF.

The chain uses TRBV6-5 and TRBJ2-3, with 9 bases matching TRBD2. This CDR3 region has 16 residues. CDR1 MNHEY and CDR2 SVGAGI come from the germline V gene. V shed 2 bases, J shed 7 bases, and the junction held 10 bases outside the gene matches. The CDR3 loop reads CASSYGGGRADNTQYF. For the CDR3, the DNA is TGTGCCAGCAGTTACGGGGGCGGGAGGGCCGATAATACGCAGTATTTT.

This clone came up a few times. As DNA, the CDR3 is TGCAGCGTTCGGGAGCCGGACATCAGCGAGCAGTACTTC. It translates to CSVREPDISEQYF. V gene TRBV29-1 combines with J gene TRBJ2-7; tentatively, D is TRBD2 (6 bases). Trimming cost V 5 bases and J 6 bases, with 17 bases left between them. Germline lookup yields CDR1 SQVTM and CDR2 ANQGSEA. This CDR3 is 13 amino acids long.

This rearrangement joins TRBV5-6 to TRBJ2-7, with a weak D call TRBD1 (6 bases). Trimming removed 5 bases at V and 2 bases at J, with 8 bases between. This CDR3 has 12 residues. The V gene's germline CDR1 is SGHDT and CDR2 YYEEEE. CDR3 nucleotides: TGTGCCAGCAGTCGACAGGCCTACGAGCAGTACTTC. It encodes CASSRQAYEQYF.

The CDR3 region is CASTSTDTQYF. The CDR3 region has the DNA TGTGCCAGCACGAGCACAGATACGCAGTATTTT. The chain couples TRBV2 to TRBJ2-3, with D uncertain. From germline, CDR1 is SNHLY and CDR2 FYNNEI. The ends were cut back, 7 bases at V and 0 bases at J, with 2 bases in the middle. This CDR3 has 11 residues.

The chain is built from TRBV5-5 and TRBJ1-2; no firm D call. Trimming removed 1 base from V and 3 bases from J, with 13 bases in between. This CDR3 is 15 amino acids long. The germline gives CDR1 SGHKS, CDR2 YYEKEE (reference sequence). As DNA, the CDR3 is TGTGCCAGCAGCTTGACCCTTGAGGGCGACTATGGCTACACCTTC. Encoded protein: CASSLTLEGDYGYTF.

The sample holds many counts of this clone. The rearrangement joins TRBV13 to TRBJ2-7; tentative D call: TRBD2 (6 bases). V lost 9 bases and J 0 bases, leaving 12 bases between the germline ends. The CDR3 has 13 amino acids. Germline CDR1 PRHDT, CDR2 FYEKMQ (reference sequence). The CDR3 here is CASSQGLSYEQYF. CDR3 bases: TGTGCCAGTTCCCAGGGACTCTCCTACGAGCAGTACTTC.

The DNA of the CDR3 is TGCGCCAGCAGCTTCGGGTCCCGACCTAACTATGGCTACACCTTC. It is translated as CASSFGSRPNYGYTF. The rearrangement links TRBV5-1 to TRBJ1-2; D uncertain. The V end lost 2 bases, the J end lost 0 bases, and 11 bases lay between the germline ends. The CDR3 contains 15 residues. The germline CDR1 and CDR2 sequences are SGHRS and YFSETQ.

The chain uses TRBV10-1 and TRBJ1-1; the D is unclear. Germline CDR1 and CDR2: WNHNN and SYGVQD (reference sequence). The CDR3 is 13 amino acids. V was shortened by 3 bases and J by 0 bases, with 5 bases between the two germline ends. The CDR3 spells CASSDGVNTEAFF. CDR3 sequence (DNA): TGCGCCAGCAGTGACGGGGTGAACACTGAAGCTTTCTTT.

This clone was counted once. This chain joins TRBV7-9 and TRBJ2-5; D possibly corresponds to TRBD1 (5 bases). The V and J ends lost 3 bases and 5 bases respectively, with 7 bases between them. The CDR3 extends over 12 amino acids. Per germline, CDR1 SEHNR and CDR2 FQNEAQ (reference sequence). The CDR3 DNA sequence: TGTGCCAGCAGCTTTGGGGCGGAGACCCAGTACTTC. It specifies CASSFGAETQYF.

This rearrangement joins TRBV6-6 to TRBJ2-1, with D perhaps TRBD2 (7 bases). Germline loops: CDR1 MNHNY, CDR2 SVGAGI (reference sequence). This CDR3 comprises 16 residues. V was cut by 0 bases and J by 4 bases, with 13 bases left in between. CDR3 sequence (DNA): TGTGCCAGCAGTTACTCTGGGGGGGCCGGATACAATGAGCAGTTCTTC. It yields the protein CASSYSGGAGYNEQFF.

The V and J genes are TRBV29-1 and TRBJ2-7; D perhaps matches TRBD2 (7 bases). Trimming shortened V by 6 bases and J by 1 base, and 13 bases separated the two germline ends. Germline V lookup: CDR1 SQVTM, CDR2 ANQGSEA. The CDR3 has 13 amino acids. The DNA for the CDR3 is TGCAGCGTGGGTGGGGGGGCGTCCTACGAGCAGTACTTC. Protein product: CSVGGGASYEQYF.

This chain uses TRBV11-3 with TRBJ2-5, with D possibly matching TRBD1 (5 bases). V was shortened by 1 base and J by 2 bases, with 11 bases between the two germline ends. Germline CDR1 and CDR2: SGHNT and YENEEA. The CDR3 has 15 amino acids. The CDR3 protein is CASSLGVQGQETQYF. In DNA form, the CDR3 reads TGTGCCAGCAGCTTAGGAGTGCAGGGTCAAGAGACCCAGTACTTC.

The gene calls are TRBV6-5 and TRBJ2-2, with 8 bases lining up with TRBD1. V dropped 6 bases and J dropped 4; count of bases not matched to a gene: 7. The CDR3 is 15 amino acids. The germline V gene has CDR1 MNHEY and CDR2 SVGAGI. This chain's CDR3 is CASSLDRVGTGELFF. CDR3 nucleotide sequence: TGTGCCAGCAGCCTGGACAGGGTGGGCACCGGGGAGCTGTTTTTT.

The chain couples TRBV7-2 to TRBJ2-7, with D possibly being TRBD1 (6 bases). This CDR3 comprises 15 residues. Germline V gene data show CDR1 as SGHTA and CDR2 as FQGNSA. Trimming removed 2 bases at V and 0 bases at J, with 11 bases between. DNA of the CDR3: TGTGCCAGCAGCTTACCGGGACACCGCTCCTACGAGCAGTACTTC. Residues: CASSLPGHRSYEQYF.

The CDR3 nucleotides are TGTGCCAGCAGCCCAGGGTGGTCCTACGAGCAGTACTTC. It is translated as CASSPGWSYEQYF. The V call is TRBV12-3 or TRBV12-4, the J call TRBJ2-7; TRBD1 might be the D (5 bases). This CDR3 has 13 amino acids. V was shortened by 6 bases and J by 1 base, with 10 bases between the two germline ends.